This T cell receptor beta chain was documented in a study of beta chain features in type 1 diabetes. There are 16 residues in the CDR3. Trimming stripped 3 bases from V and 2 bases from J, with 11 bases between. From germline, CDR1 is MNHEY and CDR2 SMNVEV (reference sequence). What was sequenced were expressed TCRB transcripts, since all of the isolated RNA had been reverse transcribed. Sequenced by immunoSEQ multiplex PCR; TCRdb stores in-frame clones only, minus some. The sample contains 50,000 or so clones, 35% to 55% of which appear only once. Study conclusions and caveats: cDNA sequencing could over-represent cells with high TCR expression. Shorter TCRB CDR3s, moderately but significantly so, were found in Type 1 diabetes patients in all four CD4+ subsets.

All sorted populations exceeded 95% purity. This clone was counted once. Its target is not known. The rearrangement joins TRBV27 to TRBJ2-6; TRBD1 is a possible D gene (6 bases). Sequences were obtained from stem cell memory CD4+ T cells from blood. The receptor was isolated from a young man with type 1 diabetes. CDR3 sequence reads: CASSLNAGAGANVLTF. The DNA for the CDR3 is TGTGCCAGCAGTTTGAACGCAGGGGCTGGGGCCAACGTCCTGACTTTC.